The present T cell receptor beta chain was sequenced within a study of cytomegalovirus exposure and HLA in healthy donors. Study-level findings and limits: TRBV6-2, TRBV6-3 and some other V segments were unresolvable in 87-base-pair reads. In a later analysis, a genetic analysis reported fewer productive-TCR N-insertions in an Asian-associated ancestry cluster than the cohort average.

The CDR3 totals 17 residues. V was pared by 6 bases and J by 2 bases, with 15 bases of the junction left unmatched. CDR1 and CDR2 (germline): MDHEN, SYDVKM. The PCR had 60 Vbeta and 13 Jbeta primers. Authors' processing steps: Approximately 79 million unique TCR beta chains, roughly 11 million of them shared, were counted by a later analysis. Using immunoSEQ multiplex PCR, the repertoire was profiled, and TCRdb retains in-frame clones only, with some absent. From that table come the V and J calls and clone size; the DNA was used to work out D and trimming. Here the sample spans 90,000 or so clones, around 82% being singletons. As to this clone: Its antigen is currently unknown.

The source is a man aged 30 to 39 in good health and CMV-seropositive. The sequencing sample was made of PBMCs. This sequence joins TRBV28 and TRBJ2-5; 7 bases agree with TRBD2. The CDR3 loop reads CASRPAGVGGPQETQYF. In DNA, the CDR3 is TGTGCCAGCAGGCCCGCGGGGGTGGGAGGGCCACAAGAGACCCAGTACTTC.